Each of the 10 T cell receptor beta chains below was sequenced from the same sample in a study of blood T cell repertoires in COVID-19 (dated by TCRdb to 2018 to 2021). Receptor amplification or capture employed the immunoSEQ multiplex PCR assay. Here the immuneACCESS table is served through TCRdb, limited to in-frame sequences with V and J called. Missing clones are a known gap in these copies; in checked studies unresolved V genes cover under half, and the rest lacks a known reason. Counted in this sample were some 200,000 clones; around 83% of them appeared once. The ten largest account for about 9.7% of the sample. What was sequenced was peripheral blood. These TCRs come from a man aged 45-60 years with active or convalescent COVID-19.

The chain recombines TRBV5-1 with TRBJ1-2; 9 bases are shared with TRBD1. The germline CDR1 and CDR2 sequences are SGHRS and YFSETQ. This CDR3 comprises 12 residues. V gave up 4 bases and J gave up 8 bases; unmatched junction bases: 3. CDR3 sequence reads: CASSGQGIGYTF. DNA of the CDR3: TGCGCCAGCAGCGGACAGGGGATCGGCTACACCTTC. The full variable domain, in which reference TRBV5-1 and TRBJ1-2 provide the parts outside the CDR3, is KAGVTQTPRYLIKTRGQQVTLSCSPISGHRSVSWYQQTPGQGLQFLFEYFSETQRNKGNFPGRFSGRQFSNSRSEMNVSTLELGDSALYLCASSGQGIGYTFGSGTRLTVV.

This chain uses TRBV7-5 with TRBJ2-3; the tabulated D call, TRBD2, remains unverified against the DNA. TRBV7-5 is a pseudogene. The CDR3 runs 17 residues. CDR3 sequence reads: CVRSLRRTSPHADTQYF. DNA for the CDR3: TGTGTCAGAAGCTTAAGACGGACTAGCCCCCACGCAGATACGCAGTATTTT.

The gene calls are TRBV6-5 and TRBJ2-1; 9 bases are shared with TRBD1. The germline gives CDR1 MNHEY, CDR2 SVGAGI. V dropped 8 bases and J dropped 7; count of bases not matched to a gene: 9. This CDR3 is built from 14 residues. In nucleotides, the CDR3 is TGTGCCAGCCAACTTGACAGGGGGAGAAATGAGCAGTTCTTC. It translates to CASQLDRGRNEQFF.

The chain links TRBV7-2 to TRBJ2-5; D is possibly TRBD1 (6 bases). Germline values: CDR1 SGHTA, CDR2 FQGNSA. There are 14 residues in the CDR3. V was clipped by 5 bases and J by 5 bases, with 15 bases between them. CDR3 DNA: TGTGCCAGCAGCAAAGAGCCAGGGGCCGAGACCCAGTACTTC. It yields the protein CASSKEPGAETQYF.

This sequence joins TRBV10-3 and TRBJ1-1; 9 bases agree with TRBD1. This CDR3 has 15 amino acids. V shed 6 bases, J shed 6 bases, and the junction held 11 bases outside the gene matches. Germline values: CDR1 ENHRY, CDR2 SYGVKD. CDR3 coding DNA: TGTGCCATCAGACCTGGGACAGGGAAGGCCCCTGAAGCTTTCTTT. This translates into CAIRPGTGKAPEAFF.

This clone was counted ten times or more. V gene TRBV7-2 combines with J gene TRBJ1-2; TRBD1 aligns across 9 bases. The germline CDR1 and CDR2 sequences are SGHTA and FQGNSA. With V trimmed by 6 bases and J by 3 bases, 5 bases remained unmatched. The length of the CDR3 is 14 residues. The CDR3 DNA reads as TGTGCCAGCAGACCGACAGGGGGTGACTATGGCTACACCTTC. Translation: CASRPTGGDYGYTF.

The genes are TRBV2 and TRBJ1-2; possible D gene TRBD1, 5 bases. Germline V lookup: CDR1 SNHLY, CDR2 FYNNEI. There are 14 residues in the CDR3. The V gene lost 4 bases and the J gene lost 6 bases, with 15 bases spanning the gap. The CDR3 reads CASSVMGRGDGYTF. CDR3 DNA sequence: TGTGCCAGCAGTGTAATGGGGCGTGGGGATGGCTACACCTTC.

J is TRBJ2-6 and V is TRBV29-1, with D possibly TRBD1 on 6 matching bases. With 6 bases removed from V and 1 base from J, the gap between germline ends came to 19 bases. CDR1 and CDR2 from the germline V gene are SQVTM and ANQGSEA. This CDR3 has 17 residues. The CDR3 loop reads CSVYATGRGSGANVLTF. In DNA form, the CDR3 reads TGCAGCGTATACGCGACAGGAAGGGGATCTGGGGCCAACGTCCTGACTTTC.

The table lists this clone with a few counts. For the CDR3, the DNA is TGTGCCAGCAGCCCCTCCCCGATACTAGCGATGGAGACCCAGTACTTC. Amino acids: CASSPSPILAMETQYF. This chain joins TRBV5-6 and TRBJ2-5; 7 bases fit TRBD2. The junction had 14 bases not matched to a gene; V was cut back by 4 bases and J by 5 bases. Germline loops: CDR1 SGHDT, CDR2 YYEEEE. The CDR3 contains 16 residues.

The CDR3 region has the DNA TGTGCCAGCAGCCCCAGGCAGGGTCACTACAATGAGCAGTTCTTC. This gives the protein CASSPRQGHYNEQFF. This chain uses TRBV11-1 with TRBJ2-1, with a possible D match to TRBD1 (5 bases). This CDR3 has 15 amino acids. The V gene lost 5 bases and the J gene lost 3 bases, with 14 bases spanning the gap. In germline, CDR1 is SGHAT, CDR2 FQDESV (reference sequence).